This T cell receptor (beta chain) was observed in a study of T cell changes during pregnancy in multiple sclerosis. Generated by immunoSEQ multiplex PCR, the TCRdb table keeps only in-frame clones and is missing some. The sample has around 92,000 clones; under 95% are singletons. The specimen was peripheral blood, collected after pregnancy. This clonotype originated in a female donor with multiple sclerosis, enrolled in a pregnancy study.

CDR3 loop: CASSLHQPGQGAGNTIYF. CDR3 coding DNA: TGTGCCAGCAGCTTGCACCAGCCGGGACAGGGGGCTGGAAACACCATATATTTT. J is TRBJ1-3 and V is TRBV11-2; TRBD1 matches at 11 bases. Germline V lookup: CDR1 SGHAT, CDR2 FQNNGV. The CDR3 runs to 18 residues. V was pared by 3 bases and J by 2 bases, with 9 bases of the junction left unmatched.